Given below is one T cell receptor (beta chain) in context. Its antigen is not identified. This sample was included in a study of blood T cells in healthy people across ages. Study-wide results and limits: The study lacked donor CMV status, which possibly confounded expanded clonotype changes. It was the long-lived donors that had more naive CD4+ cells and higher diversity than aged donors. When one million T cells were used, diversity estimates were thought to be underestimates.

PCR was performed a second time for about 7 to 12 cycles using a sample-barcoded 5' primer and a J-beta primer mix. TCRdb called the 5' RACE reads again in MiXCR, with one record for every CDR3 protein. The sample holds 650,000 to 800,000 distinct CDR3 sequences, 40% to 50% seen once. Extraction of total RNA produced a minimum of 5 micrograms from each sample. The length of the CDR3 is 13 residues. Germline V lookup: CDR1 SQVTM, CDR2 ANQGSEA. J lost 2 bases, V lost 7 bases, and 5 bases had no gene match. The genes are TRBV29-1 and TRBJ2-3; TRBD1 aligns across 8 bases. The sequencing input was blood. The TCR originated in a man in his fifties or sixties in good health. CDR3 coding DNA: TGCAGCGCGGGACAGGTCTACACAGATACGCAGTATTTT. Protein product: CSAGQVYTDTQYF.